Below are 6 T cell receptor beta chains sequenced from a single sample in a study of T cell responses to AZD1222 COVID-19 vaccine. TCRdb's table, derived via immunoSEQ multiplex PCR, lists solely in-frame clones and lacks some. Of roughly 100,000 clones listed, roughly nine tenths were seen once; the top ten hold about 1.2%. The starting material was peripheral blood, obtained on day 0 of AZD1222 vaccination. The receptors derive from an adult in good health.

The chain combines TRBV10-3 with TRBJ2-7, with 9 positions matching TRBD1. Germline V gives CDR1 ENHRY, CDR2 SYGVKD. V shed 4 bases, J shed 1 base, and the junction held 5 bases outside the gene matches. The CDR3 consists of 15 residues. The CDR3 sequence: CAISGEGQGSYEQYF. As DNA, the CDR3 is TGTGCCATCAGTGGCGAAGGACAGGGGTCCTACGAGCAGTACTTC.

The gene calls are TRBV5-1 and TRBJ2-2; D call uncertain. The CDR3 is made up of 12 amino acids. The germline CDR1 and CDR2 sequences are SGHRS and YFSETQ. Deletions cut 5 bases from V and 7 bases from J, with 9 bases between. CDR3 nucleotide sequence: TGCGCCAGCAGTCTTGCCGGCGGGGAGCTGTTTTTT. This sequence encodes CASSLAGGELFF.

V is TRBV18 and J is TRBJ1-1; perhaps TRBD1 as D (5 bases). The CDR3 runs to 14 residues. V lost 0 bases and J lost 5, with 10 bases in between. The germline V gene encodes CDR1 KGHSH and CDR2 LQKENI. DNA of the CDR3: TGTGCCAGCTCACCACCGGTGGGGCAGACTGAAGCTTTCTTT. This encodes CASSPPVGQTEAFF. The full variable domain, in which reference TRBV18 and TRBJ1-1 provide the parts outside the CDR3, is NAGVMQNPRHLVRRRGQEARLRCSPMKGHSHVYWYRQLPEEGLKFMVYLQKENIIDESGMPKERFSAEFPKEGPSILRIQQVVRGDSAAYFCASSPPVGQTEAFFGQGTRLTVV.

The chain couples TRBV7-2 to TRBJ2-5, with 9 bases fitting TRBD1. The germline gives CDR1 SGHTA, CDR2 FQGNSA. J gave up 2 bases and V 5 bases, and 6 bases lay outside the gene matches. CDR3 length: 15 residues. The CDR3 coding sequence is TGTGCCAGCAGCGTCGGACAGGGGAGGCAAGAGACCCAGTACTTC. Protein product: CASSVGQGRQETQYF.

This clone was seen a handful of times. The rearrangement links TRBV19 to TRBJ2-3; TRBD2 agrees at 10 bases. V shed 6 bases, J shed 2 bases, and the junction held 8 bases outside the gene matches. The CDR3 covers 16 residues. Germline V gene sequence: CDR1 LNHDA, CDR2 SQIVND (reference sequence). For the CDR3, the DNA is TGTGCCAGTAGAGGTAGCGGGGGGAGCTACACAGATACGCAGTATTTT. Its protein product is CASRGSGGSYTDTQYF.

CDR3 nucleotide sequence: TGTGCCAGCAGCGTAGACACAGGCCGAGGGTACGAGCAGTACTTC. Its protein product is CASSVDTGRGYEQYF. This chain uses TRBV9 with TRBJ2-7; the D gene could be TRBD1 or TRBD2 (5 bases each). This CDR3 has 15 amino acids. V dropped 0 bases and J dropped 4 bases, with 14 bases sitting between them. Germline values: CDR1 SGDLS, CDR2 YYNGEE.